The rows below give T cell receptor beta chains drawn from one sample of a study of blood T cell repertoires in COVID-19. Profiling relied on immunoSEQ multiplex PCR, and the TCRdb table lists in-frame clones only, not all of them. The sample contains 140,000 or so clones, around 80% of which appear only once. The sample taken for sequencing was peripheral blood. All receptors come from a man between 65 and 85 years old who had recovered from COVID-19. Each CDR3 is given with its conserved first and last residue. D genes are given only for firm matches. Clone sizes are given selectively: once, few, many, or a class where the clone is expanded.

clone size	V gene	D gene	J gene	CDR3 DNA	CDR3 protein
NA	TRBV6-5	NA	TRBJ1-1	TGTGCCAGCAGAAGGGGAATAAACACTGAAGCTTTCTTT	CASRRGINTEAFF
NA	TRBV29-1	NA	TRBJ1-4	TGCAGCGTTGAAGACAGGGGTGGTGAAAAACTGTTTTTT	CSVEDRGGEKLFF
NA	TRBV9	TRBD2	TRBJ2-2	TGTGCCAGCAGCGTAGGGGCTAGCGGGAGCACCGGGGAGCTGTTTTTT	CASSVGASGSTGELFF
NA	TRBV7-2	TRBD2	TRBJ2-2	TGTGCCAGCAGCTTAATGGCGGGAGGAAACACCGGGGAGCTGTTTTTT	CASSLMAGGNTGELFF
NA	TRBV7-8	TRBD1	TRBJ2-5	TGTGCCAGCAGCTACGGGACAGTTGAAGAGACCCAGTACTTC	CASSYGTVEETQYF
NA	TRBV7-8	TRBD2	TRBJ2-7	TGTGCCAGCGGTGGACTAGCGGGCATCGTCTCCTACGAGCAGTACTTC	CASGGLAGIVSYEQYF
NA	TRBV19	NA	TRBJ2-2	TGTGCCAGCCTAGACTCCAGCACCGGGGAGCTGTTTTTT	CASLDSSTGELFF
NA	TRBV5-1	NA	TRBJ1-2	TGCGCCAGCAGCTTGGGGGACTCTAACTATGGCTACACCTTC	CASSLGDSNYGYTF
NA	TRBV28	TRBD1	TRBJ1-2	TGTGCCAGCAGGGGGACGGGACAGAACTATGGCTACACCTTC	CASRGTGQNYGYTF
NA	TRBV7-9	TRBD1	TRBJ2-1	TGTGCCAGCAGTAACCGGGACAGGGTGAACAATGAGCAGTTCTTC	CASSNRDRVNNEQFF
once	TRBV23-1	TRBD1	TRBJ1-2	TGCGCCAGCAGAGATAGGACAGGGTCTAACTATGGCTACACCTTC	CASRDRTGSNYGYTF
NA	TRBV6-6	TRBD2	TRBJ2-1	TGTGCCAGCAGGGTCTCGTCTAGCGGTGAGCAGTTCTTC	CASRVSSSGEQFF
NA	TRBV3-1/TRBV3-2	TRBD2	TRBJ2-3	TGTGCCAGCAGCCGACTGGGCGGGGGAGGGCCTGGTGGGGATACGCAGTATTTT	CASSRLGGGGPGGDTQYF
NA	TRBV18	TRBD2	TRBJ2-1	TGTGCCAGCTCCGTCGAGACTAGCGTCGAGCAGTTCTTC	CASSVETSVEQFF
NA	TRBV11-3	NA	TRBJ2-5	TGTGCCAGCAGCTTAGACCGGGGGCAAGAGACCCAGTACTTC	CASSLDRGQETQYF
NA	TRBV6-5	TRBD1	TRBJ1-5	TGTGCCAGCAGTCCCACAGGGGGCGCAGGTCAGCCCCAGCATTTT	CASSPTGGAGQPQHF
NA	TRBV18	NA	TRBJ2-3	TGTGCCAGCTCAAGAATGGAGACGATTAGCACAGATACGCAGTATTTT	CASSRMETISTDTQYF
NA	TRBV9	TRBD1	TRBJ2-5	TGTGCCAGCAGCCCATGGACAGGGCTCCAAGAGACCCAGTACTTC	CASSPWTGLQETQYF
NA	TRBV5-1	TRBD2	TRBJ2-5	TGCGCCAGCAGCAGGACTAGCGGGTTTATCGAGACCCAGTACTTC	CASSRTSGFIETQYF
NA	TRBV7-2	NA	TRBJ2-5	TGTGCCAGCAGCACCGTCGACAGGATCGTCGAGACCCAGTACTTC	CASSTVDRIVETQYF
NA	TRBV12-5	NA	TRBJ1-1	TGTGCTAGTGGTTTTAACTATGAGAGTAGAGACACTGAAGCTTTCTTT	CASGFNYESRDTEAFF
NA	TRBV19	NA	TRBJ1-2	TGTGCCAGTACCGGCGGTATTCGGGCAGGAGGGGATGGCTACACCTTC	CASTGGIRAGGDGYTF
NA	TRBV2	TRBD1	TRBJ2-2	TGTGCCAGCACGGACAGGGTAGGGCCCGGGGAGCTGTTTTTT	CASTDRVGPGELFF
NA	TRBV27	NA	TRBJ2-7	TGTGCCAGCAGTTCCCCCAGCAGGGCCGGCGAGCAGTACTTC	CASSSPSRAGEQYF
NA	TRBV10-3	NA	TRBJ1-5	TGTGCCATCTCACAGGGTAGGAATCAGCCCCAGCATTTT	CAISQGRNQPQHF
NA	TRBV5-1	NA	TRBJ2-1	TGCGCCAGCAGCTGGGCGGCTACTAGCAATGAGCAGTTCTTC	CASSWAATSNEQFF
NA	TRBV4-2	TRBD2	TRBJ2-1	TGTGCCAGCAGCCTTCGGGAGGGTACCTACAATGAGCAGTTCTTC	CASSLREGTYNEQFF
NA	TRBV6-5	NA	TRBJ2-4	TGTGCCAGCAGGGATAGTTTTAATCGGAGGAACATTCAGTACTTC	CASRDSFNRRNIQYF